This paragraph reports one T cell receptor beta chain. Its antigen is unknown. Qualities for individual bases were not recorded, and no much larger clone is one base off. The same CDR3 arises from other DNA sequences in this sample as well. The sample belongs to a study of cytomegalovirus exposure and HLA in healthy donors (dated by TCRdb to about 2017). Background for the entire study: An earlier analysis of several hundred of the donors reported 276 Gb of sequence data and some 110 million unique TCR beta sequences obtained from roughly 170 million T cells. Using immunosequencing, the study profiled T cell repertoires from 666 subjects and related those repertoires to cytomegalovirus serostatus. An earlier analysis of several hundred of the donors used high-throughput TCR beta sequencing to judge whether each TCR beta V gene segment behaved as functional or pseudogenic. Along with the approximately 700-subject first cohort, a separate validation cohort of over a hundred different subjects was used. A handful of DR-DQ haplotypes were handled as single units for association and clustering because linkage in the cohort was strong. In a later genetic analysis, genome-wide SNP genotypes for about three fifths of the 666 donors were used, and that subset was treated as a discovery cohort. Typing coverage differed by locus: A, B, C, DRB1 and DQB1 were typed in about 620-630 donors, DQA1 in about 510, DPA1 in some 570, and DPB1 in just under 490. Of the roughly 390 genotyped donors, approximately 82% fell in the genetic ancestry cluster associated with self-reported Caucasian donors. To predict cytomegalovirus infection status, the study brought together high-throughput TCR immunosequencing, statistical association of individual TCRs with disease status, and machine learning. The study was designed to test whether signatures of past pathogen exposure could be identified by cataloging public T cell receptors. Every discovery cohort repertoire had been produced on one sequencing platform. An early release covering about 600 HLA-typed donors comprised roughly 300 gigabases of sequencing data and 85 million or so unique TCR sequences. Donor age, sex, ethnicity and CMV serostatus were compiled alongside the repertoire data. To study patterns of TCR occurrence, a later analysis re-analyzed previously published TCR beta repertoires from around 700 donors and added high-resolution HLA genotyping. Rather than drawing on any new phenotypic data, the later analysis identified candidate immune exposures from TCR beta sequences and the way those sequences occurred across donors. Among some 410 genotyped donors of the cohort, an average of approximately 220,000 unique TCR beta nucleotide sequences was sequenced per donor, of which about 19% were non-productive. HLA typing included class I and class II loci at four-digit resolution. Study-level results and caveats: The study gave a list of more than 150 TCR beta chains associated with cytomegalovirus. The 87-base-pair reads could not distinguish some IMGT-functional V segments, including TRBV6-2 and TRBV6-3, so those segments were excluded. Several of the top co-occurrence clusters appeared to be linked to parvovirus B19, influenza, CMV and Epstein-Barr virus, according to a later analysis. At a false discovery rate of 0.05, a later analysis linked 16,951 TCR beta sequences to specific HLA alleles. A further reported finding was that TCR beta sequences accurately predicted the HLA-A and HLA-B alleles for most subjects in the first cohort. Roughly uniform sequencing depth across donors was assumed in presence/absence analyses, although this assumption may not hold. In a later genetic analysis, a missense DCLRE1C variant was associated with V-gene and J-gene trimming of TCR beta chains, and the association was replicated in an independent cohort. Linkage disequilibrium might explain the correlated functional status among segregating V segments, but an unknown experimental factor could not be ruled out. A later analysis found that TCR association rates varied across HLA loci, with DRB1 alleles showing the most associated TCRs and HLA-C alleles the fewest. A later analysis found that HLA-associated TCR beta chains were more clonally expanded and had lower generation probabilities than equally common non-associated chains. Because counts were too low, 15 to 20 rarely observed V segments, including chromosome 9 orphons, were excluded from the earlier analysis of several hundred of the donors. In vitro tests confirmed that three of the cytomegalovirus-associated TCR beta chains recognize cytomegalovirus antigens. Because some donors lacked HLA typing at each locus, the association tests relied only on the typed subset. In an earlier analysis of some 540 of the donors, most TCR beta V segments appeared in productive rearrangements about 90% or about 30% of the time, broadly matching IMGT annotations. A later genetic analysis reported fewer N-insertions in productive TCRs among donors in an Asian-associated ancestry cluster than the roughly 670-donor mean. This cohort had only TCR beta chains sequenced, and the lack of alpha or paired-chain data limited which features could be detected. A cluster of highly shared sequence variants was judged likely to be a technical artifact of the sequencing pipeline. For the cohort, immune exposure information was limited to CMV serostatus. It was suggested by the authors that the approach could potentially be generalized to other disease states and immunological phenotypes. Most TCR sequences were observed very rarely across donors, whereas some public TCRs were present in many individuals. Most CMV-associated TCR beta chains appeared to be HLA-restricted in a later analysis, and the HLA associations seemed to be driven largely by CMV exposure. The classifier was reported to diagnose cytomegalovirus status with high specificity and sensitivity in both the original cohort and the validation cohort. When HLA alleles, especially DR and DQ, strongly co-occurred, attributing TCR associations to individual alleles was difficult.

Receptor amplification or capture employed the immunoSEQ multiplex PCR assay. A mixture of 60 forward primers for TCR Vbeta segments and 13 reverse primers for TCR Jbeta segments was used in the multiplex PCR. The CDR3 region of rearranged TCR beta genes was amplified from genomic DNA by a multiplex PCR assay. Amplified TCR beta libraries were sequenced as 87-base-pair reads on the Illumina HiSeq System. In the paper's pipeline: Across the roughly 700 repertoires, a later analysis counted approximately 83 million unique TCR beta chains, 9 million to 14 million of which were shared by at least two donors. A nearest-neighbor algorithm error-corrected the raw reads and collapsed the reads into unique sequences, merging closely related sequences to remove PCR and sequencing errors. Alignment of CDR3 sequences to IMGT reference sequences was used to assign V, D and J gene segments. Each retained sequence needed at least a six-nucleotide match to both a V gene segment and a J gene segment. A rearrangement was called productive if the CDR3 had no stop codons and remained in frame with V and J, and every other rearrangement was called non-productive. CDR3 was defined by IMGT convention, running from the second conserved V-encoded cysteine to the conserved J-encoded phenylalanine. In an earlier analysis of around 570 of the donors, sequences lacking an unambiguous match to a single V gene segment were excluded. An earlier analysis of 587 of the donors called V segments functional above 56.7% productive rearrangements and segregating when the between-donor standard deviation exceeded 5%. A statistical classification framework was built to diagnose cytomegalovirus status from the catalog of TCR beta chain sequences. In a later analysis, TCR nucleotide sequences were compared against IMGT/GENE-DB human TR gene sequences so that V and J genes could be assigned. In a later analysis, CDR3 sequences and most-parsimonious VDJ recombination scenarios were assigned using the TCRdist pipeline. A later analysis defined each TCR beta chain by its CDR3 amino acid sequence plus V-gene family, and excluded reads lacking a unique V-gene family. A later analysis removed roughly 590 highly shared, low-generation-probability nucleotide sequences to deal with suspected cross-contamination and a sequencing artifact. In a later analysis, a clonal expansion index for each public chain was calculated from normalized within-repertoire ranks of inferred template counts. In a later analysis, generation probabilities were computed with a VDJ recombination model fitted to out-of-frame rearrangements, and the resulting probabilities were checked against IGoR. In a later analysis, hypergeometric tests were used to score TCR-TCR, TCR-HLA and TCR-CMV co-occurrence, with a repertoire-size bias correction applied to TCR pairs. In a later analysis, false discovery rates were estimated by permuting HLA or CMV assignments 20 times. In a later analysis, co-occurring TCRs were grouped using DBSCAN, and TCRdist sequence similarity was added for clustering within HLA-allele-positive subsets. Repertoires with fewer than 30,000 or more than 120,000 public chains, plus five repertoires with anomalous nucleotide sharing, were excluded from co-occurrence clustering. Imported from immuneACCESS, the table was reduced by TCRdb to in-frame sequences with V and J called. These copies leave out some clones; in studies compared against another copy, an unresolved V gene accounts for under half, and the cause of the remainder is not known. The V and J calls and clone size come from that table; D and trimming were worked out from the DNA. This sample gives roughly 140,000 clones in total; roughly 64% of them show up just once. Jointly, the top ten make up around 3% of the sample.

The cohort comprised several hundred healthy bone marrow donors. At the time of sampling, every cohort member was nominally healthy, though immune exposures that went unrecorded were likely present. The donor tested CMV seropositive, placing the donor among the 289 seropositive members of the cohort. A peripheral blood sample was provided by each donor, and peripheral blood mononuclear cells were used for TCR beta sequencing. Genomic DNA was extracted from the blood cell samples with the Qiagen DNeasy Blood Extraction Kit. At the junction V is shortened by 0 bases and J by 1 base; bases outside the gene matches: 3. The CDR3 runs 16 amino acids, cysteine and phenylalanine included. Only the CDR3 DNA stays, 48 bases, in frame from base 1. CDR1 MNHEY and CDR2 SVGAGI are derived from the germline V gene.

Input material: PBMCs. Here the chain combines TRBV6-5 and TRBJ2-5, and 9 junctional nucleotides match TRBD2. This receptor was obtained from a woman between 25 and 40 years old in good health and CMV-seropositive. CDR3 protein: CASSYSLAGAQETQYF. The nucleotides read TGTGCCAGCAGTTACTCCTTAGCGGGAGCCCAAGAGACCCAGTACTTC.